This T cell receptor (beta chain) originates from a study of T-cell memory formation after mild COVID-19. Study-level findings and limits: Contracting clones from day 15 to 85 showed balanced CD4/CD8; later expanders favored CD4+.

This clonotype was seen a few times. Its antigen is undetermined. With 0 bases removed from V and 6 bases from J, the gap between germline ends came to 8 bases. The CDR3 extends over 13 amino acids. CDR1 and CDR2 from the germline V gene are MGHRA and YSYEKL. Each CDR3 protein is one row after TCRdb ran MiXCR on the 5' RACE reads. The table has about 400,000 distinct CDR3 sequences, 20% to 30% seen once. Sequences were obtained from PBMCs or a T cell subset sorted from them (not recorded which). The V gene is TRBV4-1, the J gene TRBJ1-2; no definite D call. This TCR was recovered from an adult woman who had mild COVID-19 (a few samples of this study predate the infection). Cell type and time point are not known. The CDR3 is CASSQEAPHGYTF. The CDR3 DNA reads as TGCGCCAGCAGCCAAGAGGCGCCACATGGCTACACCTTC.